The rows below give T cell receptor beta chains drawn from one sample of a study of post-analysis software for immune sequencing data. TCRdb re-derived calls from the PCR reads in MiXCR, one entry per CDR3 protein. Among roughly 800,000 distinct CDR3 sequences listed, around 42% were seen once. Sequenced input: blood. The receptors were gathered from a girl aged 5 to 17 with multiple sclerosis. Each CDR3 is given with its conserved first and last residue. Fields, in order: clone size, V gene, J gene, CDR3 length, D gene, CDR3 protein, CDR3 DNA. A D gene is named only where the DNA matches it firmly. Size tells how often a clone was seen (once, few, many) or the class of an expanded clone, and some rows leave it out.

size: NA; V: TRBV28; J: TRBJ2-5; length: 16; D: TRBD1; CDR3: CASSLRTGAAGETQYF; DNA: TGTGCCAGCAGTTTAAGGACAGGGGCTGCGGGGGAGACCCAGTACTTC
size: few; V: TRBV6-5; J: TRBJ2-7; length: 13; D: NA; CDR3: CASSTGPAYEQYF; DNA: TGTGCCAGCAGCACCGGGCCGGCCTACGAGCAGTACTTC
size: few; V: TRBV7-2; J: TRBJ1-4; length: 12; D: NA; CDR3: CASTTGNEKLFF; DNA: TGTGCCAGTACGACGGGTAATGAAAAACTGTTTTTT
size: NA; V: TRBV7-9; J: TRBJ2-7; length: 16; D: TRBD2; CDR3: CASSPLTSGTPYEQYF; DNA: TGTGCCAGCAGCCCCCTCACTAGCGGGACACCCTACGAGCAGTACTTC
size: few; V: TRBV20-1; J: TRBJ2-7; length: 16; D: TRBD2; CDR3: CSAHGTSGRGSYEQYF; DNA: TGCAGTGCCCACGGGACTAGCGGCAGGGGGTCCTACGAGCAGTACTTC
size: NA; V: TRBV5-1; J: TRBJ2-1; length: 15; D: NA; CDR3: CASSRDRGNNNEQFF; DNA: TGCGCCAGCAGCCGGGACCGCGGTAACAACAATGAGCAGTTCTTC
size: few; V: TRBV20-1; J: TRBJ2-1; length: 13; D: NA; CDR3: CSARAGTYNEQFF; DNA: TGCAGTGCTAGAGCGGGGACGTACAATGAGCAGTTCTTC
size: NA; V: TRBV20-1; J: TRBJ2-7; length: 15; D: TRBD2; CDR3: CSAREGLAVSYEQYF; DNA: TGCAGTGCCAGAGAGGGACTAGCGGTCTCCTACGAGCAGTACTTC
size: NA; V: TRBV7-9; J: TRBJ2-7; length: 10; D: NA; CDR3: CASSADEQYF; DNA: TGTGCCAGCAGCGCGGACGAGCAGTACTTC
size: NA; V: TRBV29-1; J: TRBJ1-2; length: 14; D: TRBD1; CDR3: CSVGQTGKNYGYTF; DNA: TGCAGCGTGGGACAGACAGGGAAAAACTATGGCTACACCTTC
size: once; V: TRBV6-2/TRBV6-3; J: TRBJ2-1; length: 16; D: TRBD1; CDR3: CASSYTGTGSRGEQFF; DNA: TGTGCCAGCAGCTACACCGGGACAGGGTCACGCGGTGAGCAGTTCTTC
size: NA; V: TRBV7-2; J: TRBJ2-3; length: 15; D: TRBD2; CDR3: CAGSLRDYRTDTQYF; DNA: TGTGCCGGCAGCCTTCGGGACTACCGCACAGATACGCAGTATTTT
size: NA; V: TRBV5-1; J: TRBJ2-3; length: 18; D: TRBD2; CDR3: CASSAGLAGGTITDTQYF; DNA: TGCGCCAGCAGCGCCGGACTAGCGGGAGGTACGATTACAGATACGCAGTATTTT
size: once; V: TRBV24-1; J: TRBJ1-1; length: 13; D: TRBD1; CDR3: CATTNRGNTEAFF; DNA: TGTGCCACCACCAACAGGGGAAACACTGAAGCTTTCTTT
size: NA; V: TRBV12-3/TRBV12-4; J: TRBJ2-7; length: 13; D: NA; CDR3: CASSRAGNHEQYF; DNA: TGTGCCAGCAGCCGAGCTGGGAACCACGAGCAGTACTTC
size: NA; V: TRBV6-1; J: TRBJ1-2; length: 13; D: TRBD1; CDR3: CASRGRTGAGYTF; DNA: TGTGCCAGCAGGGGGCGGACAGGGGCTGGCTACACCTTC
size: NA; V: TRBV15; J: TRBJ2-3; length: 12; D: NA; CDR3: CATSRGEDTQYF; DNA: TGTGCCACCAGCAGAGGTGAGGATACGCAGTATTTT
size: few; V: TRBV9; J: TRBJ2-5; length: 16; D: NA; CDR3: CASSPHPGHSQETQYF; DNA: TGTGCCAGCAGTCCTCACCCTGGACACAGCCAAGAGACCCAGTACTTC
size: few; V: TRBV7-2; J: TRBJ1-6; length: 15; D: TRBD1; CDR3: CASSSGGQMVEPLHF; DNA: TGTGCCAGCAGCTCAGGGGGACAGATGGTCGAGCCCCTCCACTTT
size: once; V: TRBV13; J: TRBJ2-5; length: 11; D: NA; CDR3: CASSGRAAQYF; DNA: TGTGCCAGCAGCGGACGCGCGGCCCAGTACTTC
size: NA; V: TRBV9; J: TRBJ2-1; length: 13; D: NA; CDR3: CASSGQETNEQFF; DNA: TGTGCCAGCAGCGGACAGGAAACCAATGAGCAGTTCTTC
size: NA; V: TRBV5-6; J: TRBJ2-7; length: 14; D: NA; CDR3: CASSLGTAFYEQYF; DNA: TGTGCCAGCAGCTTGGGGACAGCCTTTTACGAGCAGTACTTC
size: NA; V: TRBV7-2; J: TRBJ2-5; length: 16; D: TRBD2; CDR3: CASRPTSGTYQETQYF; DNA: TGTGCCAGCAGACCAACTAGCGGGACCTACCAAGAGACCCAGTACTTC
size: NA; V: TRBV7-3; J: TRBJ2-1; length: 15; D: TRBD2; CDR3: CASSLRPSGRGEQFF; DNA: TGTGCCAGCAGCTTAAGACCTAGCGGGAGGGGGGAGCAGTTCTTC
size: NA; V: TRBV15; J: TRBJ2-7; length: 15; D: TRBD2; CDR3: CATSRGTSGNYEQYF; DNA: TGTGCCACCAGCAGAGGGACTAGCGGGAACTACGAGCAGTACTTC
size: NA; V: TRBV29-1; J: TRBJ2-1; length: 17; D: NA; CDR3: CSVVGPRARGSIDEQFF; DNA: TGCAGCGTTGTTGGCCCCCGGGCGAGGGGCAGTATCGATGAGCAGTTCTTC
size: few; V: TRBV12-3/TRBV12-4; J: TRBJ2-5; length: 14; D: NA; CDR3: CASSLGIGRKTQYF; DNA: TGTGCCAGCAGTTTAGGGATCGGACGGAAGACCCAGTACTTC
size: NA; V: TRBV20-1; J: TRBJ2-2; length: 15; D: TRBD2; CDR3: CSAPPGGQDTGELFF; DNA: TGCAGTGCTCCGCCGGGGGGGCAGGACACCGGGGAGCTGTTTTTT
size: NA; V: TRBV20-1; J: TRBJ2-3; length: 16; D: TRBD1; CDR3: CSAGRTGKIDTDTQYF; DNA: TGCAGTGCTGGGCGGACAGGGAAGATCGACACAGATACGCAGTATTTT
size: once; V: TRBV9; J: TRBJ2-7; length: 18; D: TRBD1; CDR3: CASSGNAETGGLLVEQYF; DNA: TGTGCCAGCAGCGGCAACGCCGAGACAGGGGGCCTTTTGGTCGAGCAGTACTTC
size: few; V: TRBV7-2; J: TRBJ2-4; length: 12; D: NA; CDR3: CASSLGQTIQYF; DNA: TGTGCCAGCAGCTTAGGACAGACCATTCAGTACTTC
size: NA; V: TRBV6-5; J: TRBJ1-4; length: 18; D: NA; CDR3: CASSYTNPAGLGKEKLFF; DNA: TGTGCCAGCAGTTACACAAACCCGGCGGGCCTAGGGAAGGAAAAACTGTTTTTT
size: NA; V: TRBV29-1; J: TRBJ1-4; length: 14; D: NA; CDR3: CSVGESTTNEKLFF; DNA: TGCAGCGTGGGCGAAAGTACAACTAATGAAAAACTGTTTTTT
size: many; V: TRBV5-1; J: TRBJ2-5; length: 15; D: NA; CDR3: CASSFAGIGMETQYF; DNA: TGCGCCAGCAGCTTCGCGGGGATCGGGATGGAGACCCAGTACTTC
size: NA; V: TRBV20-1; J: TRBJ2-1; length: 17; D: TRBD2; CDR3: CSASAGTSGSMYNEQFF; DNA: TGCAGTGCCAGCGCAGGTACTAGCGGGAGCATGTACAATGAGCAGTTCTTC
size: few; V: TRBV7-9; J: TRBJ1-2; length: 15; D: NA; CDR3: CASSPPTSSRIGYTF; DNA: TGTGCCAGCAGCCCCCCTACGAGCTCAAGGATTGGCTACACCTTC
size: few; V: TRBV7-9; J: TRBJ1-2; length: 14; D: NA; CDR3: CASSLGGDGYGYTF; DNA: TGTGCCAGCAGCTTAGGGGGAGACGGGTATGGCTACACCTTC
size: few; V: TRBV24-1; J: TRBJ2-5; length: 14; D: NA; CDR3: CATSDLSSPSRQYF; DNA: TGTGCCACCAGTGATTTAAGCTCCCCCTCACGTCAGTACTTC
size: few; V: TRBV3-1; J: TRBJ2-3; length: 13; D: NA; CDR3: CASSHGTTDTQYF; DNA: TGTGCCAGCAGCCATGGCACGACAGATACGCAGTATTTT
size: once; V: TRBV5-1; J: TRBJ2-6; length: 16; D: NA; CDR3: CASSLMGLGGANVLTF; DNA: TGCGCCAGCAGCTTGATGGGGTTGGGTGGGGCCAACGTCCTGACTTTC
size: NA; V: TRBV20-1; J: TRBJ2-1; length: 15; D: TRBD1; CDR3: CSAREIQGGYNEQFF; DNA: TGCAGTGCTAGGGAGATACAGGGGGGTTACAATGAGCAGTTCTTC
size: NA; V: TRBV7-2; J: TRBJ2-7; length: 14; D: TRBD2; CDR3: CASSRSGRVVEQYF; DNA: TGTGCCAGCAGCCGTAGCGGGAGAGTAGTCGAGCAGTACTTC